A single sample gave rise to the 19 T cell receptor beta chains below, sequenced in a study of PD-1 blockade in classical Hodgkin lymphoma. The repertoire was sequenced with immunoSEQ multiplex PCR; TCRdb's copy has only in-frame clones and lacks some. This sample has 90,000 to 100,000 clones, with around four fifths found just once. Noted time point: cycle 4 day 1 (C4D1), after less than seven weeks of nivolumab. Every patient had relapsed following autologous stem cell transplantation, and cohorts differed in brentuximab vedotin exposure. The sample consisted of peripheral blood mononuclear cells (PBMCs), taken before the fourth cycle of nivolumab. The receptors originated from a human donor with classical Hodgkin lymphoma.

The CDR3 DNA is TGTGCCAGCAGTTTACTCGGGACAGTGGAGTCACCCCTCCACTTT. Protein sequence: CASSLLGTVESPLHF. The chain combines TRBV27 with TRBJ1-6; 7 bases align to TRBD1. The CDR3 has 15 amino acids. The V gene's germline CDR1 is MNHEY and CDR2 SMNVEV (reference sequence). J was trimmed by 10 bases and V by 2 bases; bases with no gene match: 8.

The CDR3 loop is CAISGDRGGQPQHF. The CDR3 region has the DNA TGTGCCATCAGTGGGGACAGGGGAGGGCAGCCCCAGCATTTT. V and J are TRBV10-3 and TRBJ1-5; 10 bases agree with TRBD1. The germline gives CDR1 ENHRY, CDR2 SYGVKD. This CDR3 has 14 amino acids. Trimming removed 4 bases from V and 7 bases from J; junction bases left unmatched: 4.

CDR3 nucleotides: TGTGCCTGGAGTCCGGGACAGGGTAATGAAAAACTGTTTTTT. It codes for CAWSPGQGNEKLFF. V usage is TRBV30 and J usage is TRBJ1-4; 9 bases fit TRBD1. The germline V gene encodes CDR1 GTSNPN and CDR2 SVGIG (reference sequence). V lost 2 bases and J lost 4; bases outside the gene matches: 2. The CDR3 loop spans 14 amino acids. Full variable domain (outside the CDR3, taken from reference TRBV30 and TRBJ1-4): SQTIHQWPATLVQPVGSPLSLECTVEGTSNPNLYWYRQAAGRGLQLLFYSVGIGQISSEVPQNLSASRPQDRQFILSSKKLLLSDSGFYLCAWSPGQGNEKLFFGSGTQLSVL.

Here the CDR3 reads CASSGATEASKNIQYF. The DNA for the CDR3 is TGTGCCAGCAGTGGGGCGACAGAGGCCTCCAAAAACATTCAGTACTTC. The J gene is TRBJ2-4, the V gene TRBV25-1; the D gene is possibly TRBD1 (5 bases). V was pared by 4 bases and J by 2 bases, with 15 bases between. Germline V gene sequence: CDR1 MGHDK, CDR2 SYGVNS. This CDR3 contains 16 residues.

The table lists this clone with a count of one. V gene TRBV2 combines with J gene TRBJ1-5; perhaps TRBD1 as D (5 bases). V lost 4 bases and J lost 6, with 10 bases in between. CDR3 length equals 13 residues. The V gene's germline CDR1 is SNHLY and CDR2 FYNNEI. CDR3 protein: CASSGEGTQPQHF. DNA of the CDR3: TGTGCCAGCAGTGGGGAGGGGACTCAGCCCCAGCATTTT.

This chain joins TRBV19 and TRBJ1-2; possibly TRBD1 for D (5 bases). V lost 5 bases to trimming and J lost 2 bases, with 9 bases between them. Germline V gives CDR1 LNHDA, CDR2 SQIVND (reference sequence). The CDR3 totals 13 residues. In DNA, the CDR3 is TGTGCCAGTAGTGCCCCAGGGAACTATGGCTACACCTTC. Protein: CASSAPGNYGYTF.

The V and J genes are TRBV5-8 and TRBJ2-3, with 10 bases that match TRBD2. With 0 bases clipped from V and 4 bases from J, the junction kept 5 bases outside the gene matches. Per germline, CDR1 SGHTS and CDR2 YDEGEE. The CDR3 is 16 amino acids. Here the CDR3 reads CASSLESGRAADTQYF. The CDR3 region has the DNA TGTGCCAGCAGCTTGGAAAGCGGGAGGGCCGCAGATACGCAGTATTTT.

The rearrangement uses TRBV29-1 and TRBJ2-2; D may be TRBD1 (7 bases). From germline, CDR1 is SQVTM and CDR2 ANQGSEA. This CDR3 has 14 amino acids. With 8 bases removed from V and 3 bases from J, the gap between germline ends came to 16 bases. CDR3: CSTRQGGDTGELFF. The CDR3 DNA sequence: TGCAGCACCCGACAGGGAGGAGACACCGGGGAGCTGTTTTTT.

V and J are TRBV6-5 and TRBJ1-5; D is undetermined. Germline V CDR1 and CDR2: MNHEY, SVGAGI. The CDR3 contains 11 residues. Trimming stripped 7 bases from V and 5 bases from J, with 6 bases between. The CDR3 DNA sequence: TGTGCCAGCAAGGGTGATCAGCCCCAGCATTTT. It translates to CASKGDQPQHF.

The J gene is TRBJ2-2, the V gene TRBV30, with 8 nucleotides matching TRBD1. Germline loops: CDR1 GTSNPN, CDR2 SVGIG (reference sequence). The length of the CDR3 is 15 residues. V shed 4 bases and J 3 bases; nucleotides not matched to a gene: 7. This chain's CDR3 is CAWTQLDRDTGELFF. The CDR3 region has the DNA TGTGCCTGGACTCAGTTGGACAGGGACACCGGGGAGCTGTTTTTT.

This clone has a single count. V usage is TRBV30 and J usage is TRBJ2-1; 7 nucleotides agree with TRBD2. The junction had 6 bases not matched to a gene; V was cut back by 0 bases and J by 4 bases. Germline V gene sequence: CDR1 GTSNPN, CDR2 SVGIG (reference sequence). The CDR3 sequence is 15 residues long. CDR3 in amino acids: CAWSVLGRGYNEQFF. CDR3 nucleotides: TGTGCCTGGAGTGTACTGGGGCGGGGGTACAATGAGCAGTTCTTC.

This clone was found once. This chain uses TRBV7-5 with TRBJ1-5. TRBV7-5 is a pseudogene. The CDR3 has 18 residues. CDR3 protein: CARSREVASANSNQPQHF. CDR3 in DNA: TGTGCCAGAAGCAGAGAAGTGGCGTCAGCTAATAGCAATCAGCCCCAGCATTTT.

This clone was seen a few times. The DNA for the CDR3 is TGTGCCAGTAACCCACAGGCCAGCTCTGGAAACACCATATATTTT. Translation: CASNPQASSGNTIYF. The J gene is TRBJ1-3, the V gene TRBV19; perhaps TRBD1 as D (5 bases). CDR1 is LNHDA, CDR2 SQIVND, per germline (reference sequence). The CDR3 spans 15 residues. The V end was cut by 7 bases, the J end by 0 bases, with 13 bases between.

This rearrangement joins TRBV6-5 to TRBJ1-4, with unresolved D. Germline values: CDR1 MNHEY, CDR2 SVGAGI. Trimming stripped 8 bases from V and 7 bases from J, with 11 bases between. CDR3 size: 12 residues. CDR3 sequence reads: CASSMGSEKLFF. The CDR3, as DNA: TGTGCCAGCTCCATGGGTAGTGAAAAACTGTTTTTT.

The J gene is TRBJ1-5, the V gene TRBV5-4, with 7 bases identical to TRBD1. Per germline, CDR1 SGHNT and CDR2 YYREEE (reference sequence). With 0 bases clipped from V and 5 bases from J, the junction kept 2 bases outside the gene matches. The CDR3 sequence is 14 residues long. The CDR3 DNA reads TGTGCCAGCAGCTTGGTTACAGGGGATCAGCCCCAGCATTTT. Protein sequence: CASSLVTGDQPQHF.

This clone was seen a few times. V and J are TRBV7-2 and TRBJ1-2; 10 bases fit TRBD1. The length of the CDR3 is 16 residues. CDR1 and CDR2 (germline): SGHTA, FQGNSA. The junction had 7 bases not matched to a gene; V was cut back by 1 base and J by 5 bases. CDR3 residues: CASSLGSGQGSYGYTF. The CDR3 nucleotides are TGTGCCAGCAGCTTAGGGTCGGGACAGGGGTCGTATGGCTACACCTTC.

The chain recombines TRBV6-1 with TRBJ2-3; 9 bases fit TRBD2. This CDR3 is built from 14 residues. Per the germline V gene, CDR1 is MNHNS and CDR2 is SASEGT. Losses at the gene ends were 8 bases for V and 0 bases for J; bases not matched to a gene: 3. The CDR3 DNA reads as TGTGCCAGCGCGACTAGCGGAAGCACAGATACGCAGTATTTT. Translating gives CASATSGSTDTQYF.

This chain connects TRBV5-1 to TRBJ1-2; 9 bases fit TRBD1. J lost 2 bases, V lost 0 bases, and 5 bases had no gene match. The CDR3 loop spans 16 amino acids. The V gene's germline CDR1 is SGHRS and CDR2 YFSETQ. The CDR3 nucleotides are TGCGCCAGCAGCTTGGACCCCGGGACAGGGAACTATGGCTACACCTTC. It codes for CASSLDPGTGNYGYTF. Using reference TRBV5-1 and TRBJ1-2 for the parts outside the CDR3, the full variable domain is KAGVTQTPRYLIKTRGQQVTLSCSPISGHRSVSWYQQTPGQGLQFLFEYFSETQRNKGNFPGRFSGRQFSNSRSEMNVSTLELGDSALYLCASSLDPGTGNYGYTFGSGTRLTVV.

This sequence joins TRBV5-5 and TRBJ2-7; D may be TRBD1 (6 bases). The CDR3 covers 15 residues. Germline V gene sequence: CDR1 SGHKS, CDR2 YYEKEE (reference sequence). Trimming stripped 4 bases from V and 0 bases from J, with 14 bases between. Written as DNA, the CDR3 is TGTGCCAGCAGCAATTTGCCGGACAGCTCCTACGAGCAGTACTTC. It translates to CASSNLPDSSYEQYF.